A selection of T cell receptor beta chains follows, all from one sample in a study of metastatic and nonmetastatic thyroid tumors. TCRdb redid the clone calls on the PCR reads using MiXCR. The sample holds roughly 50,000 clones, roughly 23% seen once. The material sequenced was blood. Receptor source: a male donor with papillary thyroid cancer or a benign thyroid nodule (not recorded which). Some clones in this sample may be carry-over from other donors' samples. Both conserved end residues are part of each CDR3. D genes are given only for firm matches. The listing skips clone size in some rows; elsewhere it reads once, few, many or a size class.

cdr3_nt: TGTGCCAGCAGTGAAGAAGCCGGGGATGAAGAGACCCAGTACTTC; cdr3_aa: CASSEEAGDEETQYF; j_call: TRBJ2-5; v_call: TRBV6-1; clone_size: many; d_call: .
cdr3_nt: TGCGCCAGCAGTCATCCCGGGACGGGGAATGAGCAGTTCTTC; cdr3_aa: CASSHPGTGNEQFF; j_call: TRBJ2-1; v_call: TRBV4-1; clone_size: .; d_call: .
cdr3_nt: TGTGCCAGCTCACCATCCTCCGGTAGCCTCTCTGGAAACACCATATATTTT; cdr3_aa: CASSPSSGSLSGNTIYF; j_call: TRBJ1-3; v_call: TRBV18; clone_size: medium-sized; d_call: .
cdr3_nt: TGTGCCAGCAGCCCCGGGACAGGGGGAGGACAAGAGACCCAGTACTTC; cdr3_aa: CASSPGTGGGQETQYF; j_call: TRBJ2-5; v_call: TRBV4-2; clone_size: many; d_call: TRBD1
cdr3_nt: TGCTCCAGCAGCTTGGCAACTATCGGGAGCACGGAGACCCAGTACTTC; cdr3_aa: CSSSLATIGSTETQYF; j_call: TRBJ2-5; v_call: TRBV5-1; clone_size: .; d_call: .
cdr3_nt: TGTGCCAGCAGCTTAGCGACCGGTGCCCCCCGGGGCTACACCTTC; cdr3_aa: CASSLATGAPRGYTF; j_call: TRBJ1-2; v_call: TRBV7-8; clone_size: many; d_call: .
cdr3_nt: TGTGCCAGCGCGGGGCGGGACCACTACAATGAGCAGTTCTTC; cdr3_aa: CASAGRDHYNEQFF; j_call: TRBJ2-1; v_call: TRBV2; clone_size: many; d_call: .
cdr3_nt: TGTGCCAGCAGTGTGGGACTAGCGGGCTCCTACGAGCAGTACTTC; cdr3_aa: CASSVGLAGSYEQYF; j_call: TRBJ2-7; v_call: TRBV3-1; clone_size: .; d_call: TRBD2
cdr3_nt: TGTGCCAGCAGTGAAGTGCTAGCGGGGGGGCAAGTCACAGATACGCAGTATTTT; cdr3_aa: CASSEVLAGGQVTDTQYF; j_call: TRBJ2-3; v_call: TRBV2; clone_size: many; d_call: TRBD2
cdr3_nt: TGTGCCTGGAGTGGGCGACAGGCCCGAGCCAAAAACATTCAGTACTTC; cdr3_aa: CAWSGRQARAKNIQYF; j_call: TRBJ2-4; v_call: TRBV30; clone_size: many; d_call: .
cdr3_nt: TGCGCCAGCAGCTTGGGGCAGGGGGATCAGCCCCAGCATTTT; cdr3_aa: CASSLGQGDQPQHF; j_call: TRBJ1-5; v_call: TRBV5-1; clone_size: .; d_call: TRBD1
cdr3_nt: TGTGCCAGCAGCATTAGGACAGGGAGAGATTCACCCCTCCACTTT; cdr3_aa: CASSIRTGRDSPLHF; j_call: TRBJ1-6; v_call: TRBV7-2; clone_size: many; d_call: TRBD1
cdr3_nt: TGCAGTGCTTTGGGGTTCGAGCAGTACTTC; cdr3_aa: CSALGFEQYF; j_call: TRBJ2-7; v_call: TRBV20-1; clone_size: .; d_call: .
cdr3_nt: TGTGCCAGCAGTCGGACAGGGAGGTATGGCTACACCTTC; cdr3_aa: CASSRTGRYGYTF; j_call: TRBJ1-2; v_call: TRBV12-3/TRBV12-4; clone_size: many; d_call: TRBD1
cdr3_nt: TGCGCCAGCAGCCCGGGGGGGGAGCTGTTTTTT; cdr3_aa: CASSPGGELFF; j_call: TRBJ2-2; v_call: TRBV5-1; clone_size: .; d_call: .
cdr3_nt: TGTGCCAGCAGCGTCAACAGCTACGAGCAGTACTTC; cdr3_aa: CASSVNSYEQYF; j_call: TRBJ2-7; v_call: TRBV7-8; clone_size: many; d_call: .
cdr3_nt: TGTGCCAGTAGTGAGACGAGGAATTCACCCCTCCACTTT; cdr3_aa: CASSETRNSPLHF; j_call: TRBJ1-6; v_call: TRBV19; clone_size: few; d_call: .
cdr3_nt: TGTGCCAGCAGCAGCCTTTGGGTCAGTGGGAACGCCAATGAGCAGTTCTTC; cdr3_aa: CASSSLWVSGNANEQFF; j_call: TRBJ2-1; v_call: TRBV11-2; clone_size: once; d_call: .
cdr3_nt: TGTGCCAGAAGATTAGTTGGGGGCCCGAACACTGAAGCTTTCTTT; cdr3_aa: CARRLVGGPNTEAFF; j_call: TRBJ1-1; v_call: TRBV7-9; clone_size: .; d_call: .
cdr3_nt: TGTGCCAGCAGCTTAACACAGGGAGGGACCCAGTACTTC; cdr3_aa: CASSLTQGGTQYF; j_call: TRBJ2-5; v_call: TRBV11-2; clone_size: many; d_call: .
cdr3_nt: TGCGCCAGCAGCCAAACTAAGGGGGGACCAGAAGCTTTCTTT; cdr3_aa: CASSQTKGGPEAFF; j_call: TRBJ1-1; v_call: TRBV4-1; clone_size: many; d_call: .
cdr3_nt: TGTGCCAGCAGCTTAGGAGTCGGGGAGCTGTTTTTT; cdr3_aa: CASSLGVGELFF; j_call: TRBJ2-2; v_call: TRBV5-6; clone_size: many; d_call: .
cdr3_nt: TGTGCCAGCAGTGGACTCCTCGGACAGGTCTCCTACGAGCAGTACTTC; cdr3_aa: CASSGLLGQVSYEQYF; j_call: TRBJ2-7; v_call: TRBV6-1; clone_size: few; d_call: TRBD1
cdr3_nt: TGTGCCAGCAGTTCCCGACAGGGGGGCGGCGAGCAGTACTTC; cdr3_aa: CASSSRQGGGEQYF; j_call: TRBJ2-7; v_call: TRBV6-2/TRBV6-3; clone_size: .; d_call: TRBD1
cdr3_nt: TGTGCCAGTAGTAACAGGGAACCTGGGGCCAACGTCCTGACTTTC; cdr3_aa: CASSNREPGANVLTF; j_call: TRBJ2-6; v_call: TRBV19; clone_size: .; d_call: .
cdr3_nt: TGCGCCAGCAGCCAAGTCCGGGACACTTACGAGCAGTACTTC; cdr3_aa: CASSQVRDTYEQYF; j_call: TRBJ2-7; v_call: TRBV4-1; clone_size: many; d_call: .
cdr3_nt: TGTGCCAGTAGTATGGGAAGACAGGGGACCTACGAGCAGTACTTC; cdr3_aa: CASSMGRQGTYEQYF; j_call: TRBJ2-7; v_call: TRBV19; clone_size: few; d_call: TRBD1
cdr3_nt: TGCGCCAGCCGCCTAGCGGGGGCGAACAATGAGCAGTTCTTC; cdr3_aa: CASRLAGANNEQFF; j_call: TRBJ2-1; v_call: TRBV5-1; clone_size: many; d_call: TRBD2
cdr3_nt: TGTGCCAGCTCATCAGACAGGGCCGATCCCTACGAGCAGTACTTC; cdr3_aa: CASSSDRADPYEQYF; j_call: TRBJ2-7; v_call: TRBV18; clone_size: .; d_call: TRBD1
cdr3_nt: TGTGCCAGCAGCCCGGCACTGTTGACCTACGAGCAGTACTTC; cdr3_aa: CASSPALLTYEQYF; j_call: TRBJ2-7; v_call: TRBV3-1; clone_size: many; d_call: .
cdr3_nt: TGTGCCAGCAGTGGCCAAAGCGTGGAGACCCAGTACTTC; cdr3_aa: CASSGQSVETQYF; j_call: TRBJ2-5; v_call: TRBV2; clone_size: few; d_call: .
cdr3_nt: TGCAGTGCTACCGGGGGTTCACCCCTCCACTTT; cdr3_aa: CSATGGSPLHF; j_call: TRBJ1-6; v_call: TRBV20-1; clone_size: .; d_call: .
cdr3_nt: TGTGCCAGCAGTGACTCCGAGGGCGGTGGGCAGTATTTT; cdr3_aa: CASSDSEGGGQYF; j_call: TRBJ2-3; v_call: TRBV6-4; clone_size: many; d_call: .
cdr3_nt: TGTGCCAGCAGTTGGGCAGGGGCGGACTATGGCTACACCTTC; cdr3_aa: CASSWAGADYGYTF; j_call: TRBJ1-2; v_call: TRBV27; clone_size: many; d_call: .
cdr3_nt: TGTGCCAGCAGTGCTACACAGGGCGCAGATGAGCAGTTCTTC; cdr3_aa: CASSATQGADEQFF; j_call: TRBJ2-1; v_call: TRBV9; clone_size: many; d_call: .
cdr3_nt: TGTGCCACCAGTGATTTCGGGGTAGGCTACACCTTC; cdr3_aa: CATSDFGVGYTF; j_call: TRBJ1-2; v_call: TRBV24-1; clone_size: .; d_call: .